This TCR beta chain was identified in a study of cytomegalovirus exposure and HLA in healthy donors. Both 60 Vbeta primers and 13 Jbeta primers went into the PCR. The method was immunoSEQ multiplex PCR; TCRdb's version includes in-frame clones alone and lacks a portion of them. The table has around 200,000 clones, 70% to 80% seen once. Findings and limits, study-wide: 164 TCR beta chains were listed as cytomegalovirus-associated. Presence/absence analysis assumed near-uniform sequencing depth across donors.

The V gene end was trimmed by 0 bases and the J gene end by 7 bases; junction bases not matched to a gene: 9. This CDR3 has 16 residues. CDR1 and CDR2 (germline): KGHSH, LQKENI. On this clone itself: What it binds is unknown.

The sequencing input was PBMCs. This rearrangement joins TRBV18 to TRBJ2-1; 7 bases fit TRBD1. This receptor was obtained from a man aged 40-55 years in good health and CMV-seronegative. DNA of the CDR3: TGTGCCAGCTCACCACCGGTTCAGGGGGTTGTAAATGAGCAGTTCTTC. This codes for CASSPPVQGVVNEQFF.